The 26 T cell receptor beta chains reported below all come from one sample, sequenced in a study of cytomegalovirus exposure and HLA in healthy donors. Amplification used 60 Vbeta primers and 13 Jbeta primers. Produced via immunoSEQ multiplex PCR; TCRdb's table is partial and in-frame only. In the table there are about 78,000 clones, about four fifths of which are singletons. What was sequenced was PBMCs. Receptor source: a woman aged 50 to 60 in good health and CMV-seronegative.

This rearrangement joins TRBV29-1 to TRBJ1-1; D is ambiguous. Germline V gene lookup returns CDR1 SQVTM and CDR2 ANQGSEA. The CDR3 runs to 12 residues. Between the trimmed V and J ends, which lost 7 bases and 1 base, there was a span of 10 bases. The CDR3 nucleotides read TGCAGCGCCGACGGAGAGAACACTGAAGCTTTCTTT. As protein: CSADGENTEAFF.

This clone was detected once. A read error may account for a junction end that differs from germline. The chain uses TRBV7-9 and TRBJ1-2; D is unclear. The CDR3 consists of 11 residues. CDR1 is SEHNR and CDR2 is FQNEAQ in the germline V gene (reference sequence). The CDR3 region is CPSSRDTTYTF. The CDR3 region has the DNA TGTCCCAGCAGCCGTGACACCACCTACACCTTC.

The rearrangement links TRBV4-1 to TRBJ2-7, with 9 bases fitting TRBD1. Germline lookup yields CDR1 MGHRA and CDR2 YSYEKL. The CDR3 extends over 15 amino acids. J gave up 3 bases and V 3 bases, and 6 bases lay outside the gene matches. CDR3 coding DNA: TGCGCCAGCAGCCACTCGGACAGGGGATACTACGAGCAGTACTTC. This translates into CASSHSDRGYYEQYF.

The genes are TRBV6-5 and TRBJ2-3; a weak D match, TRBD1 (5 bases). The CDR3 loop spans 13 amino acids. The V and J ends lost 8 bases and 8 bases respectively, with 17 bases between them. Germline CDR1 MNHEY, CDR2 SVGAGI. CDR3 coding DNA: TGTGCCAGCCAAGGGGCCGGGTCATTTACGCAGTATTTT. Its protein product is CASQGAGSFTQYF.

This chain uses TRBV2 with TRBJ1-1; D is possibly TRBD1 (6 bases). This CDR3 has 14 residues. V gave up 6 bases and J gave up 11 bases, with 22 bases separating them. Per the germline V gene, CDR1 is SNHLY and CDR2 is FYNNEI. The CDR3 bases are TGTGCCAGCAGAGTTCCGTTTCAGGGGTTAGGGGCTTTCTTT. Encoded protein: CASRVPFQGLGAFF.

The rearrangement joins TRBV5-1 to TRBJ2-3; 12 bases fit TRBD2. This CDR3 comprises 18 residues. Germline CDR1 and CDR2: SGHRS and YFSETQ. J was trimmed by 5 bases and V by 3 bases; bases with no gene match: 13. The CDR3 DNA reads as TGCGCCAGCAGCTCCGCAATACTAGCGGGAGGATTGGGAGATACGCAGTATTTT. Translating gives CASSSAILAGGLGDTQYF.

The chain recombines TRBV11-2 with TRBJ2-7, with D perhaps matching TRBD1 (6 bases). The CDR3 has 16 amino acids. Germline V CDR1 and CDR2: SGHAT, FQNNGV. V gave up 0 bases and J gave up 1 base, with 13 bases separating them. The CDR3 sequence: CASSLDPGDKSYEQYF. The CDR3 DNA follows: TGTGCCAGCAGCTTAGATCCCGGGGACAAATCCTACGAGCAGTACTTC.

The chain recombines TRBV27 with TRBJ2-1; D ambiguous. The CDR3 runs to 13 residues. The germline CDR1 and CDR2 sequences are MNHEY and SMNVEV (reference sequence). V lost 0 bases to trimming and J lost 9 bases, with 9 bases between them. The CDR3 bases are TGTGCCAGCAGTTTATCTTTCGTCGGTGAGCAGTTCTTC. Translation: CASSLSFVGEQFF.

The rearrangement links TRBV4-1 to TRBJ1-2; the match to TRBD1 covers 10 bases. This CDR3 has 14 amino acids. Per the germline V gene, CDR1 is MGHRA and CDR2 is YSYEKL. J was trimmed by 7 bases and V by 3 bases; bases with no gene match: 5. CDR3 sequence: CASSQPGTGAGYTF. The CDR3 bases are TGCGCCAGCAGCCAGCCCGGGACAGGGGCTGGCTACACCTTC.

This rearrangement joins TRBV7-7 to TRBJ2-7; TRBD1 might be the D (6 bases). This CDR3 has 14 amino acids. Germline V lookup: CDR1 SSHAT, CDR2 FNYEAQ (reference sequence). CDR3 DNA sequence: TGTGCTAGTGAACCGGACAGAAGCTCCTACGAGCAGTACGTC. Its protein is CASEPDRSSYEQYV.

The chain joins TRBV7-3 to TRBJ2-1; D is undetermined. The V end lost 5 bases, the J end lost 5 bases, and 10 bases lay between the germline ends. Per germline, CDR1 SGHTA and CDR2 FQGTGA. The CDR3 contains 13 residues. CDR3 protein: CASSPSSHNEQFF. CDR3 nucleotide sequence: TGTGCCAGCAGCCCCTCTAGTCACAATGAGCAGTTCTTC. Using reference TRBV7-3 and TRBJ2-1 for the parts outside the CDR3, the full variable domain is GAGVSQTPSNKVTEKGKYVELRCDPISGHTALYWYRQSLGQGPEFLIYFQGTGAADDSGLPNDRFFAVRPEGSVSTLKIQRTERGDSAVYLCASSPSSHNEQFFGPGTRLTVL.

The J gene is TRBJ1-1, the V gene TRBV2; the match to TRBD1 covers 7 bases. This CDR3 is 12 amino acids long. Per germline, CDR1 SNHLY and CDR2 FYNNEI. The V gene end was trimmed by 10 bases and the J gene end by 5 bases; junction bases not matched to a gene: 7. Here the CDR3 DNA reads TGTGCCACCCGACAGGGTTGGACTGAAGCTTTCTTT. This gives the protein CATRQGWTEAFF.

The CDR3 spells CASSLSGGDYEQYF. The CDR3 coding sequence is TGCGCCAGCAGCTTGTCAGGGGGTGACTACGAGCAGTACTTC. The chain recombines TRBV5-1 with TRBJ2-7, with TRBD1 matching over 7 bases. V lost 1 base to trimming and J lost 3 bases; unmatched junction nucleotides: 4. The CDR3 runs 14 residues. Germline assignment: CDR1 SGHRS and CDR2 YFSETQ.

In DNA, the CDR3 is TGTGCCAGCAGCCCAATTAGGACAGAGAACACTGAAGCTTTCTTT. Its protein is CASSPIRTENTEAFF. The chain employs TRBV7-9 and TRBJ1-1; possible D gene TRBD1, 6 bases. Germline V gene lookup returns CDR1 SEHNR and CDR2 FQNEAQ (reference sequence). This CDR3 comprises 15 residues. Trimming took off 5 bases at V and 1 base at J, with 14 bases between the two ends.

The J gene is TRBJ2-1, the V gene TRBV7-3, with D tentatively TRBD2 (5 bases). The CDR3 has 15 residues. Trimming shortened V by 2 bases and J by 0 bases, and 8 bases separated the two germline ends. The germline V gene has CDR1 SGHTA and CDR2 FQGTGA. The CDR3 region is CASSLAAGSYNEQFF. CDR3 nucleotide sequence: TGTGCCAGCAGCTTAGCGGCGGGCTCCTACAATGAGCAGTTCTTC.

In its sample, this clone was seen a few times. The chain is built from TRBV5-1 and TRBJ1-6, with a possible D match to TRBD1 (6 bases). The CDR3 totals 14 residues. Per the germline V gene, CDR1 is SGHRS and CDR2 is YFSETQ. Trimming left V 10 bases short and J 5 bases short, with 16 bases between. In DNA, the CDR3 is TGCGCCCCCTGGGAGGGGGTCGATAATTCACCCCTCCACTTT. Amino acid sequence: CAPWEGVDNSPLHF.

This clone appeared once. The germline gene is not matched at one end of the junction; a read error may be the cause. This chain links TRBV7-7 with TRBJ2-1; 9 bases match TRBD1. The CDR3 length is 13 residues. Germline V gives CDR1 SSHAT, CDR2 FNYEAQ (reference sequence). CDR3 loop: CASSFTGGTEQFF. CDR3 DNA: TGTGCTAGCAGCTTTACAGGGGGCACCGAGCAGTTCTTC. Filled out from reference TRBV7-7 and TRBJ2-1, the complete variable domain reads GAGVSQSPRYKVTKRGQDVTLRCDPISSHATLYWYQQALGQGPEFLTYFNYEAQPDKSGLPSDRFSAERPEGSISTLTIQRTEQRDSAMYRCASSFTGGTEQFFGPGTRLTVL.

The genes are TRBV9 and TRBJ1-2, with TRBD1 matching over 12 bases. J gave up 6 bases and V 2 bases, and 11 bases lay outside the gene matches. This CDR3 spans 17 amino acids. The germline V gene encodes CDR1 SGDLS and CDR2 YYNGEE. For the CDR3, the DNA is TGTGCCAGCAGCGTTGATGGGACAGGGGGCGCGGGGAATGGCTACACCTTC. It is translated as CASSVDGTGGAGNGYTF.

CDR3 DNA: TGCGCCAGCAGCTTTGGACACCTGAACACTGAAGCTTTCTTT. It specifies CASSFGHLNTEAFF. The chain links TRBV5-1 to TRBJ1-1, with D tentatively TRBD1 (5 bases). The CDR3 consists of 14 residues. The ends were cut back, 2 bases at V and 0 bases at J, with 8 bases in the middle. Germline assignment: CDR1 SGHRS and CDR2 YFSETQ.

The rearrangement uses TRBV18 and TRBJ1-6, with D perhaps TRBD1 (6 bases). There are 16 residues in the CDR3. Trimming shortened V by 4 bases and J by 9 bases, and 19 bases separated the two germline ends. The germline CDR1 and CDR2 sequences are KGHSH and LQKENI. CDR3 amino acids: CASSQPQGSQGSPLHF. The DNA for the CDR3 is TGTGCCAGCTCACAACCCCAGGGGTCCCAAGGTTCACCCCTCCACTTT.

V usage is TRBV5-4 and J usage is TRBJ2-1; 16 bases map to TRBD2. Germline values: CDR1 SGHNT, CDR2 YYREEE (reference sequence). The CDR3 totals 18 residues. The V gene end was trimmed by 4 bases and the J gene end by 6 bases; junction bases not matched to a gene: 10. CDR3 region: CASSPGLAGGPGFNEQFF. DNA for the CDR3: TGTGCCAGCAGCCCGGGACTAGCGGGGGGGCCAGGTTTCAATGAGCAGTTCTTC. The full variable domain, completed using reference TRBV5-4 and TRBJ2-1, is ETGVTQSPTHLIKTRGQQVTLRCSSQSGHNTVSWYQQALGQGPQFIFQYYREEENGRGNFPPRFSGLQFPNYSSELNVNALELDDSALYLCASSPGLAGGPGFNEQFFGPGTRLTVL.

The chain employs TRBV29-1 and TRBJ1-1; D gene ambiguous. Trimming took 2 bases from V and 8 from J, leaving 6 bases between them. The CDR3 runs 10 residues. Germline V gene lookup returns CDR1 SQVTM and CDR2 ANQGSEA. The DNA for the CDR3 is TGCAGCGTTGAACAGGTGGAAGCTTTCTTT. It codes for CSVEQVEAFF.

This clone was detected only a few times. This chain links TRBV2 with TRBJ1-1; the match to TRBD1 covers 9 bases. The trim removed 7 bases at V and 1 base at J, leaving 4 bases unmatched. This CDR3 has 14 residues. CDR1 SNHLY and CDR2 FYNNEI come from the germline V gene. The CDR3 DNA sequence: TGTGCCAGCATTGCGGACAGGGGGAACACTGAAGCTTTCTTT. Translating gives CASIADRGNTEAFF. Using reference TRBV2 and TRBJ1-1 for the parts outside the CDR3, the full variable domain is EPEVTQTPSHQVTQMGQEVILRCVPISNHLYFYWYRQILGQKVEFLVSFYNNEISEKSEIFDDQFSVERPDGSNFTLKIRSTKLEDSAMYFCASIADRGNTEAFFGQGTRLTVV.

This chain connects TRBV2 to TRBJ2-4; TRBD1 matches at 9 bases. The germline CDR1 and CDR2 sequences are SNHLY and FYNNEI. Germline trimming cut 6 bases from V and 3 bases from J; bases unmatched to any gene: 15. The length of the CDR3 is 18 residues. CDR3 amino acids: CASSVDMVRDRVKNIQYF. The CDR3 region has the DNA TGTGCCAGCAGCGTAGATATGGTGAGGGACAGGGTCAAAAACATTCAGTACTTC.

The chain recombines TRBV10-1 with TRBJ2-1; TRBD2 might be the D (5 bases). Germline lookup yields CDR1 WNHNN and CDR2 SYGVQD (reference sequence). The CDR3 length is 16 residues. The ends were cut back, 0 bases at V and 4 bases at J, with 13 bases in the middle. CDR3 coding DNA: TGCGCCAGCAGTGAGTCCAGGACTCCGATATACAATGAGCAGTTCTTC. Protein: CASSESRTPIYNEQFF.

The chain combines TRBV28 with TRBJ2-7; D may be TRBD1 (6 bases). V dropped 4 bases and J dropped 2 bases, with 15 bases sitting between them. CDR3 length: 15 amino acids. The germline gives CDR1 MDHEN, CDR2 SYDVKM. CDR3 residues: CASSSKTGSPYEQYF. The CDR3 DNA is TGTGCCAGCAGTTCAAAAACAGGGAGTCCCTACGAGCAGTACTTC.